The TCR beta chain described here comes from a study of long-term antiretroviral therapy in people with HIV. The study's findings and limits: Post-ART, diversity grew, though it stayed under transplant donor control levels.

It was version v3.0 of the immunoSEQ assay that was run at survey level. Assay: immunoSEQ multiplex PCR; the TCRdb copy retains only in-frame clones and omits some. The data show fewer than 20,000 clones, approximately 90% seen once. The germline V gene encodes CDR1 LGHNA and CDR2 YNFKEQ. The CDR3 consists of 18 residues. V was clipped by 1 base and J by 0 bases; unmatched bases: 7. No fewer than two post-ART and no fewer than one pre-ART PBMC samples existed for each donor. In this sample, this clone turned up once. What it recognizes is unknown. This sequence originates from a man aged 50-60 years with HIV. Here the sequenced sample was unsorted PBMCs, taken 6.9 years after starting antiretroviral therapy. The V gene is TRBV4-2, the J gene TRBJ2-3, with TRBD2 matching 10 bases. The CDR3 DNA reads as TGTGCCAGCAGCCAAGGGAGCTCTAGCGGGGGTAGCACAGATACGCAGTATTTT. It encodes CASSQGSSSGGSTDTQYF.